The 10 T cell receptor beta chains below were found in one sample sequenced in a study of shared clonotypes between healthy human individuals. Libraries were prepared by immunoSEQ multiplex PCR; TCRdb keeps only in-frame clonotypes and omits some of them. The data hold about 960,000 clones, with about three quarters observed a single time. The sample consisted of memory CD4+ T cells sorted from blood. Subset here: CD45RA-negative fraction. The receptors here all came from a man younger than 35 in good health.

The chain carries TRBV5-1 and TRBJ2-3; TRBD1 agrees at 11 bases. Germline CDR1 reads SGHRS; CDR2 reads YFSETQ. CDR3 length equals 16 residues. J lost 6 bases, V lost 3 bases, and 9 bases had no gene match. The CDR3: CASSSLSGQGADTQYF. As DNA, the CDR3 is TGCGCCAGCAGCTCCTTAAGTGGACAGGGGGCGGATACGCAGTATTTT.

The chain joins TRBV5-6 to TRBJ1-5; D unclear. CDR3 length: 13 amino acids. Trimming removed 2 bases at V and 6 bases at J, with 9 bases between. Per germline, CDR1 SGHDT and CDR2 YYEEEE. The CDR3 is CASSFSPAQPQHF. CDR3 DNA: TGTGCCAGCAGCTTTAGTCCGGCTCAGCCCCAGCATTTT.

V gene TRBV5-1 combines with J gene TRBJ1-5; D unresolved. CDR3 length equals 13 residues. Deletions cut 0 bases from V and 11 bases from J, with 12 bases between. Germline CDR1 reads SGHRS; CDR2 reads YFSETQ. The CDR3 loop reads CASSLEGWGAQHF. The CDR3 coding sequence is TGCGCCAGCAGCTTGGAAGGGTGGGGAGCCCAGCATTTT.

Points on this clone: A far more abundant clone sits one base away, making this likely a read error. The sample holds other DNA sequences that translate to the same CDR3. The chain combines TRBV5-1 with TRBJ2-2; 8 bases line up with TRBD1. V shed 0 bases and J 4 bases; nucleotides not matched to a gene: 2. This CDR3 contains 15 residues. Per the germline V gene, CDR1 is SGHRS and CDR2 is YFSETQ. The CDR3 here is CASSLAQGATGELFF. The DNA of the CDR3 is TGCGCCAGCAGCTTGGCCCAGGGGGCCACCGGGGAGCTGTTTTTT. Filled out from reference TRBV5-1 and TRBJ2-2, the complete variable domain reads KAGVTQTPRYLIKTRGQQVTLSCSPISGHRSVSWYQQTPGQGLQFLFEYFSETQRNKGNFPGRFSGRQFSNSRSEMNVSTLELGDSALYLCASSLAQGATGELFFGEGSRLTVL.

CDR3 amino acids: CASSQATGMNYGYTF. The CDR3 nucleotides read TGCGCCAGCAGCCAAGCTACGGGGATGAACTATGGCTACACCTTC. This sequence joins TRBV4-1 and TRBJ1-2, with D unresolved. Per germline, CDR1 MGHRA and CDR2 YSYEKL. The length of the CDR3 is 15 residues. V was clipped by 1 base and J by 2 bases, with 11 bases between them.

The rearrangement joins TRBV7-2 to TRBJ2-3; TRBD1 might be the D (6 bases). V lost 5 bases and J 2 bases, leaving 17 bases between the germline ends. Germline-derived CDR1 and CDR2 are SGHTA and FQGNSA. The length of the CDR3 is 16 residues. The CDR3 DNA sequence: TGTGCCAGCAGCGCCTTACAGGGTTCTCCCACAGATACGCAGTATTTT. Its protein is CASSALQGSPTDTQYF.

This sequence joins TRBV28 and TRBJ2-5; 8 positions match TRBD2. This CDR3 contains 16 residues. The J segment lost 2 bases and the V segment lost 7 bases, leaving 12 bases of the junction unmatched. Germline V gene sequence: CDR1 MDHEN, CDR2 SYDVKM. This CDR3 reads CASTRRLRGAQETQYF. The CDR3 coding sequence is TGTGCCAGCACGCGTCGGTTGCGGGGGGCTCAAGAGACCCAGTACTTC.

Of note for this clone: Other DNA sequences from this sample encode an identical CDR3 as well. The chain recombines TRBV6-1 with TRBJ1-4; D remains ambiguous. The V and J ends lost 6 bases and 0 bases respectively, with 11 bases between them. The germline V gene has CDR1 MNHNS and CDR2 SASEGT. The CDR3 is made up of 15 amino acids. The CDR3 coding sequence is TGTGCCAGCAGCCAGGACCGAGCAACTAATGAAAAACTGTTTTTT. It translates to CASSQDRATNEKLFF.

The chain combines TRBV6-1 with TRBJ1-5; 8 bases agree with TRBD1. Trimming took 6 bases from V and 2 from J; bases not matched to a gene: 6. The CDR3 spans 15 residues. The germline gives CDR1 MNHNS, CDR2 SASEGT. CDR3 region: CASRDRVSGNQPQHF. CDR3 DNA: TGTGCCAGCAGGGACAGGGTGTCGGGCAATCAGCCCCAGCATTTT.

This chain joins TRBV9 and TRBJ2-3, with no clear D. The length of the CDR3 is 15 residues. The germline V and J ends were trimmed by 0 bases and 0 bases, with 8 bases remaining between them. The V gene's germline CDR1 is SGDLS and CDR2 YYNGEE. This CDR3 is CASSVGPGSTDTQYF. CDR3 DNA sequence: TGTGCCAGCAGCGTAGGTCCCGGGAGCACAGATACGCAGTATTTT.